This T cell receptor (beta chain) was identified in a study of T cell clonotyping in hematopoietic cell transplantation. This CDR3 is built from 13 residues. V lost 2 bases, J lost 7 bases, and 5 bases stayed unmatched. CDR1 is SGHTA, CDR2 FQGNSA, per germline. About this clone: Antigen: not known.

Time point in this sample: recipient sample about 28 days before transplant, after cytoreduction. Here immunoSEQ multiplex PCR was the method, and the copy in TCRdb shows in-frame clones only, minus some. The data contain around 45,000 clones, approximately 78% of them singletons. Study conclusions and caveats: CD4 and CD8 repertoire contributions could not be separated without sorting. At the given depth, recipient repertoires were over 97% de novo clonotypes. After transplant, recipient diversity fell while pathologically expanded clonotypes grew through day 180.

The specimen comprised peripheral blood mononuclear cells, sampled before stem cell transplant. The chain combines TRBV7-2 with TRBJ2-7; 7 bases align to TRBD1. This clonotype was sampled from a man in his 60s with myelodysplastic syndrome. Some clones in this sample may be carry-over from other donors' samples. This chain's CDR3 is CASSLRGGQEQYF. In DNA, the CDR3 is TGTGCCAGCAGCTTAAGAGGGGGCCAAGAGCAGTACTTC. Supplemented by reference TRBV7-2 and TRBJ2-7, the full variable domain reads GAGVSQSPSNKVTEKGKDVELRCDPISGHTALYWYRQSLGQGLEFLIYFQGNSAPDKSGLPSDRFSAERTGGSVSTLTIQRTQQEDSAVYLCASSLRGGQEQYFGPGTRLTVT.